The 8 T cell receptor beta chains presented below share a single source sample, sequenced in a study of CD8+ T cells in alopecia areata. Treatment specified: oral pan-JAK inhibitor, 5-10 mg twice daily. RNA was extracted and reverse transcribed into cDNA as the sequencing template. TCRdb keeps only in-frame clones here, not all; method: immunoSEQ multiplex PCR. Of fewer than 250,000 clones in the sample, more than 30% were seen once. This sample comprised CD4+ T cells sorted from blood, obtained around week 31, from a patient treated with tofacitinib. The receptors here all came from a human donor with alopecia areata.

The gene calls are TRBV6-1 and TRBJ2-7, with unresolved D. Germline assignment: CDR1 MNHNS and CDR2 SASEGT. V was shortened by 4 bases and J by 0 bases, with 13 bases between the two germline ends. CDR3 length: 15 amino acids. The DNA for the CDR3 is TGTGCCAGCAGTGCGGGTGACACGTCCTCCTACGAGCAGTACTTC. The encoded protein is CASSAGDTSSYEQYF.

V and J are TRBV10-3 and TRBJ2-6, with TRBD2 identical over 11 bases. The V gene's germline CDR1 is ENHRY and CDR2 SYGVKD. The junction had 4 bases not matched to a gene; V was cut back by 3 bases and J by 0 bases. The CDR3 covers 18 residues. The CDR3 spells CAISDPGLAASGANVLTF. CDR3 nucleotides: TGTGCCATCAGTGATCCGGGACTAGCGGCCTCTGGGGCCAACGTCCTGACTTTC.

This clone was counted only a few times. The V gene is TRBV13, the J gene TRBJ2-7, with TRBD2 identical over 13 bases. The J segment lost 6 bases and the V segment lost 4 bases, leaving 6 bases of the junction unmatched. CDR1 is PRHDT, CDR2 FYEKMQ, per germline (reference sequence). CDR3 length: 15 residues. The CDR3 spells CASSSPGLAGSEQYF. The CDR3 nucleotides are TGTGCCAGCAGCTCTCCGGGACTAGCGGGAAGCGAGCAGTACTTC.

This chain connects TRBV19 to TRBJ1-4; D perhaps matches TRBD1 (5 bases). In germline, CDR1 is LNHDA, CDR2 SQIVND (reference sequence). This CDR3 is built from 13 residues. Deletions cut 8 bases from V and 3 bases from J, with 10 bases between. The CDR3: CASSGTSNEKLFF. In DNA, the CDR3 is TGTGCCAGTTCGGGGACCTCTAATGAAAAACTGTTTTTT.

In regard to this clone: The junction does not match germline at one end; this may be a read error. This sequence joins TRBV25-1 and TRBJ2-1; TRBD2 aligns across 9 bases. Germline V gene sequence: CDR1 MGHDK, CDR2 SYGVNS. CDR3 length: 16 residues. In nucleotides, the CDR3 is TGTGCCAGCAGTGGATGGACTAGCGCAACCTACGATGAGCAGTTCTTC. Protein sequence: CASSGWTSATYDEQFF.

This sequence joins TRBV2 and TRBJ2-5; perhaps TRBD1 as D (6 bases). CDR1 is SNHLY and CDR2 is FYNNEI in the germline V gene. The CDR3 sequence is 12 residues long. V lost 7 bases and J 2 bases, leaving 8 bases between the germline ends. CDR3 nucleotides: TGTGCCAGCAAGGGGGATCAAGAGACCCAGTACTTC. Translation: CASKGDQETQYF.

This clone was picked up a small number of times. The chain is built from TRBV23-1 and TRBJ2-4, with 9 positions matching TRBD1. TRBV23-1 is classed as an ORF, of uncertain function. Trimming cost V 7 bases and J 7 bases; bases outside gene matches: 14. The CDR3 is 16 residues long. The CDR3 reads CASTPGTGLMWNIQYF. The CDR3 nucleotides are TGCGCCAGCACCCCCGGGACAGGGTTGATGTGGAACATTCAGTACTTC.

The table lists this clone with a few counts. The chain recombines TRBV11-2 with TRBJ1-2, with D unclear. The germline V and J ends were trimmed by 1 base and 3 bases, with 6 bases remaining between them. CDR1 SGHAT and CDR2 FQNNGV come from the germline V gene. The CDR3 runs to 13 residues. The CDR3 nucleotides read TGTGCCAGCAGCTTAGGACCGGACTATGGCTACACCTTC. It encodes CASSLGPDYGYTF. Supplemented by reference TRBV11-2 and TRBJ1-2, the full variable domain reads EAGVAQSPRYKIIEKRQSVAFWCNPISGHATLYWYQQILGQGPKLLIQFQNNGVVDDSQLPKDRFSAERLKGVDSTLKIQPAKLEDSAVYLCASSLGPDYGYTFGSGTRLTVV.